This record concerns one TCR beta chain sequence. Its antigen is still unknown. Germline V gives CDR1 MDHEN, CDR2 SYDVKM. The junction had 13 bases not matched to a gene; V was cut back by 9 bases and J by 3 bases. The CDR3 spans 15 residues. The sample originates from a study of STAT5B mutations in CD4+ large granular lymphocyte leukemia. Overall study context: Among healthy donors, a particular HLA allele went with more CDR3 'QG' motifs. Study-level findings and limits: Compared with healthy controls (2/35), patient top clones favored TRBV06 (8/27).

Sequencing was performed with immunoSEQ multiplex PCR; in TCRdb, only in-frame clones are kept and a portion is missing. The data contain more than 20,000 clones, around 70% of them singletons. The sequencing sample was made of CD4+ T cells from blood buffy coats. V usage is TRBV28 and J usage is TRBJ1-1, with 7 nucleotides matching TRBD1. This sequence was found in a human donor in good health. The CDR3 sequence is CASTKDRLGDTEAFF. The CDR3 DNA sequence: TGTGCCAGTACAAAGGACAGGTTGGGCGACACTGAAGCTTTCTTT.